A single sample is the source of the 27 T cell receptor beta chains below, sequenced in a study of Graves' ophthalmopathy and Graves' hyperthyroidism. For repertoire sequencing, the TCR beta CDR3 regions were amplified from RNA transcripts. A first-round RT-PCR used HTBI primers, followed by a second-round multiplex PCR. TCRdb recomputed calls from the multiplex PCR reads with MiXCR, one row per CDR3 protein. The sample lists tens of thousands of distinct CDR3 sequences; around 52% were seen once. The sequenced material came from peripheral blood. The origin of the receptors is an adult man with Graves' ophthalmopathy.

This clonotype was counted ten times or more. V and J are TRBV4-2 and TRBJ2-3, with a tentative D call TRBD2 (7 bases). V shed 3 bases and J shed 0 bases, with 16 bases lying between them. CDR1 and CDR2 from the germline V gene are LGHNA and YNFKEQ. The CDR3 has 17 residues. CDR3: CASSQGGGRDSTDTQYF. CDR3 DNA sequence: TGTGCCAGCAGCCAGGGGGGGGGCAGGGACAGCACAGATACGCAGTATTTT.

V usage is TRBV7-9 and J usage is TRBJ1-1; possibly TRBD1 for D (6 bases). V lost 3 bases and J lost 4, with 24 bases in between. This CDR3 has 18 residues. The germline V gene has CDR1 SEHNR and CDR2 FQNEAQ (reference sequence). The CDR3 region is CASSLWGAQPHVSTEAFF. The CDR3 DNA reads TGTGCCAGCAGCTTGTGGGGGGCTCAGCCCCACGTTTCCACTGAAGCTTTCTTT.

As to this clonotype: At one end the junction does not follow the germline gene, possibly because of a read error. This rearrangement joins TRBV11-1 to TRBJ2-2; D ambiguous. Looked up from germline, CDR1 is SGHAT and CDR2 is FQDESV (reference sequence). CDR3 length: 16 residues. The CDR3 loop is CANSSRRQTNTGELFF. The CDR3 DNA is TGTGCCAACAGCTCCAGGCGGCAGACGAACACCGGGGAGCTGTTTTTT.

This clonotype was seen at least ten times. The chain links TRBV5-6 to TRBJ2-3; 15 bases are a match to TRBD2. V was clipped by 4 bases and J by 8 bases; unmatched bases: 11. This CDR3 has 17 amino acids. Germline V gene sequence: CDR1 SGHDT, CDR2 YYEEEE. The CDR3: CASSTSGTSGRFGTQYF. CDR3 bases: TGTGCCAGCAGCACCTCCGGGACTAGCGGGAGGTTCGGTACGCAGTATTTT.

The rearrangement links TRBV10-3 to TRBJ1-5; possibly TRBD1 for D (5 bases). V was trimmed by 7 bases and J by 2 bases, leaving 27 bases between them. Per germline, CDR1 ENHRY and CDR2 SYGVKD. This CDR3 contains 19 residues. CDR3 loop: CAINANHTGAGNGNQPQHF. Written as DNA, the CDR3 is TGTGCCATCAATGCCAACCACACCGGGGCAGGGAACGGCAATCAGCCCCAGCATTTT.

This clonotype appeared many times. The chain uses TRBV28 and TRBJ1-5; the match to TRBD1 covers 8 bases. Trimming removed 6 bases from V and 5 bases from J; junction bases left unmatched: 6. The germline V gene has CDR1 MDHEN and CDR2 SYDVKM. The CDR3 has 14 residues. CDR3 coding DNA: TGTGCCAGCAGGGCGTCGACAGGGGATCAGCCCCAGCATTTT. Translation: CASRASTGDQPQHF.

At least ten counts were recorded for this clonotype. The rearrangement joins TRBV19 to TRBJ2-7; 8 bases line up with TRBD2. The germline V gene encodes CDR1 LNHDA and CDR2 SQIVND (reference sequence). V trimming: 2 bases; J trimming: 4 bases; junction bases outside the gene matches: 7. CDR3 size: 15 residues. The CDR3 protein is CASSIKGREGYEQYF. The CDR3 DNA reads as TGTGCCAGTAGTATAAAAGGTCGGGAGGGTTACGAGCAGTACTTC.

The rearrangement links TRBV2 to TRBJ2-7; 10 nucleotides line up with TRBD2. CDR3 size: 14 residues. The J segment lost 5 bases and the V segment lost 3 bases, leaving 4 bases of the junction unmatched. CDR1 is SNHLY, CDR2 FYNNEI, per germline. The DNA for the CDR3 is TGTGCCAGCAGTGAGTCTAGCGGGGGAGACGAGCAGTACGTC. It encodes CASSESSGGDEQYV.

This clonotype was recorded many times. This chain links TRBV7-8 with TRBJ2-2; 12 nucleotides line up with TRBD1. The junction had 3 bases not matched to a gene; V was cut back by 1 base and J by 6 bases. The CDR3 covers 16 residues. Germline CDR1 SGHVS, CDR2 FQNEAQ. The CDR3 coding sequence is TGTGCCAGCAGCTTAGAGGGACAGGGGGCATCCGGGGAGCTGTTTTTT. This sequence encodes CASSLEGQGASGELFF.

The gene calls are TRBV6-2 or TRBV6-3 and TRBJ2-7, with unresolved D. V lost 0 bases to trimming and J lost 2 bases, with 11 bases between them. The CDR3 totals 15 residues. CDR1 MNHEY and CDR2 SVGEGT come from the germline V gene. The CDR3 here is CASSYSRLSAYEQYV. The CDR3 region has the DNA TGTGCCAGCAGTTACTCGCGGTTGAGCGCCTACGAGCAGTACGTC.

V and J are TRBV7-9 and TRBJ1-6; 8 bases match TRBD1. This CDR3 spans 15 amino acids. Germline-derived CDR1 and CDR2 are SEHNR and FQNEAQ (reference sequence). V lost 4 bases to trimming and J lost 5 bases; unmatched junction nucleotides: 4. The CDR3: CASSSGTGNNSPLHF. In nucleotides, the CDR3 is TGTGCCAGCAGCTCGGGGACAGGAAATAATTCACCCCTCCACTTT.

This clonotype was seen at least ten times. The rearrangement joins TRBV5-1 to TRBJ2-3; the match to TRBD1 covers 9 bases. The CDR3 consists of 15 residues. Germline V gene data show CDR1 as SGHRS and CDR2 as YFSETQ. V trimming: 5 bases; J trimming: 1 base; junction bases outside the gene matches: 5. CDR3: CASRAGTGRTDTQYF. The DNA for the CDR3 is TGCGCCAGCAGGGCGGGGACAGGGCGCACAGATACGCAGTATTTT.

This clonotype appeared many times. J is TRBJ2-7 and V is TRBV10-1, with TRBD2 identical over 7 bases. CDR3 length: 13 amino acids. The V gene's germline CDR1 is WNHNN and CDR2 SYGVQD (reference sequence). V shed 0 bases, J shed 12 bases, and the junction held 8 bases outside the gene matches. CDR3 amino acids: CASSESWGGVRYF. CDR3 sequence (DNA): TGCGCCAGCAGTGAGTCTTGGGGGGGTGTGCGGTACTTC.

This chain joins TRBV7-2 and TRBJ2-7; TRBD1 agrees at 8 bases. This CDR3 is built from 13 residues. The germline gives CDR1 SGHTA, CDR2 FQGNSA. Trimming cost V 4 bases and J 6 bases; bases outside gene matches: 5. The CDR3 here is CASSYKQGGEQYF. CDR3 bases: TGTGCCAGCAGCTACAAACAGGGGGGCGAGCAGTACTTC. Drawing the rest from reference TRBV7-2 and TRBJ2-7, the complete variable domain is GAGVSQSPSNKVTEKGKDVELRCDPISGHTALYWYRQSLGQGLEFLIYFQGNSAPDKSGLPSDRFSAERTGGSVSTLTIQRTQQEDSAVYLCASSYKQGGEQYFGPGTRLTVT.

The genes are TRBV7-9 and TRBJ2-3; tentative D call: TRBD1 (7 bases). This CDR3 is built from 14 residues. V was shortened by 8 bases and J by 2 bases, with 14 bases between the two germline ends. Germline V CDR1 and CDR2: SEHNR, FQNEAQ (reference sequence). The CDR3 protein is CASGGTENTDTQYF. The DNA of the CDR3 is TGTGCCAGCGGAGGGACAGAGAACACAGATACGCAGTATTTT. The full variable domain, rest sourced from reference TRBV7-9 and TRBJ2-3, is DTGVSQNPRHKITKRGQNVTFRCDPISEHNRLYWYRQTLGQGPEFLTYFQNEAQLEKSRLLSDRFSAERPKGSFSTLEIQRTEQGDSAMYLCASGGTENTDTQYFGPGTRLTVL.

This clonotype was detected a few times. This likely comes from a read error, as the CDR3 has no conserved phenylalanine or tryptophan at its end. The chain links TRBV7-3 to TRBJ2-1; a possible D gene is TRBD1 (6 bases). The length of the CDR3 is 14 residues. From germline, CDR1 is SGHTA and CDR2 FQGTGA. V lost 0 bases and J lost 11, with 14 bases in between. The CDR3 sequence: CASSLTSSGDKQFL. Written as DNA, the CDR3 is TGTGCCAGCAGCTTAACGTCCTCAGGGGACAAGCAGTTCCTC.

Comment on this clonotype: This may stem from a read error, because a much larger clone lies one nucleotide away. The chain employs TRBV7-9 and TRBJ1-1; D is unresolved. There are 13 residues in the CDR3. Germline CDR1 SEHNR, CDR2 FQNEAQ (reference sequence). Trimming took 5 bases from V and 2 from J, leaving 9 bases between them. The CDR3 bases are TGTGCCAGCAGCATAGACATCAACACTGAAGCTTTCTTT. Encoded protein: CASSIDINTEAFF.

In DNA form, the CDR3 reads TGTGCCAGCAGCTTTAAAAATGAGCAGTTCTTC. Amino acid sequence: CASSFKNEQFF. The genes are TRBV7-9 and TRBJ2-1; no clear D. Germline V gene lookup returns CDR1 SEHNR and CDR2 FQNEAQ (reference sequence). Trimming removed 3 bases at V and 7 bases at J, with 4 bases between. This CDR3 has 11 amino acids. Based on the CDR3 plus reference TRBV7-9 and TRBJ2-1, the full variable domain is DTGVSQNPRHKITKRGQNVTFRCDPISEHNRLYWYRQTLGQGPEFLTYFQNEAQLEKSRLLSDRFSAERPKGSFSTLEIQRTEQGDSAMYLCASSFKNEQFFGPGTRLTVL.

This clonotype was detected once. The chain has TRBV10-1 and TRBJ1-1; D is uncertain. The germline V gene encodes CDR1 WNHNN and CDR2 SYGVQD (reference sequence). The V and J ends lost 0 bases and 7 bases respectively, with 9 bases between them. This CDR3 comprises 13 residues. The CDR3 DNA follows: TGCGCCAGCAGTGAGTCGGGCGGAATTGAAGCTTTCTTT. Its translation: CASSESGGIEAFF.

This rearrangement joins TRBV4-1 to TRBJ1-4; TRBD1 matches at 8 bases. The germline V gene has CDR1 MGHRA and CDR2 YSYEKL. V trimming: 0 bases; J trimming: 3 bases; junction bases outside the gene matches: 3. The CDR3 is 16 residues long. CDR3 region: CASSQDGTGSNEKLFF. The CDR3 DNA reads TGCGCCAGCAGCCAAGATGGGACAGGTTCTAATGAAAAACTGTTTTTT.

About this clonotype itself: Since the CDR3 does not end with the conserved phenylalanine or tryptophan, this likely comes from a read error. The DNA is left out, because the CDR3 cannot be placed on it with certainty; the CDR3 is given as TCRdb lists it. V is TRBV7-3 and J is TRBJ2-7; the table's D call, TRBD1, was not checked against the DNA. Germline-derived CDR1 and CDR2 are SGHTA and FQGTGA. Termini included, the CDR3 measures 11 amino acids. The CDR3 spells CASSSRQGASL.

In this sample, this clonotype turned up a few times. The V gene is TRBV29-1, the J gene TRBJ2-7; 9 bases are shared with TRBD1. This CDR3 is built from 12 residues. The germline CDR1 and CDR2 sequences are SQVTM and ANQGSEA. The V and J ends lost 7 bases and 2 bases, in that order; junction bases with no gene match: 3. The CDR3 is CSGGTGTYEQYF. The DNA of the CDR3 is TGCAGCGGAGGGACAGGGACCTACGAGCAGTACTTC.

There are a few counts of this clonotype. The chain links TRBV7-2 to TRBJ2-7; 11 positions match TRBD2. CDR3 length: 15 residues. The germline V gene encodes CDR1 SGHTA and CDR2 FQGNSA. Losses at the gene ends were 2 bases for V and 1 base for J; bases not matched to a gene: 1. As DNA, the CDR3 is TGTGCCAGCAGCTTACTAGCGGGAGGATCCTACGAGCAGTACTTC. This gives the protein CASSLLAGGSYEQYF. The full variable domain, in which reference TRBV7-2 and TRBJ2-7 provide the parts outside the CDR3, is GAGVSQSPSNKVTEKGKDVELRCDPISGHTALYWYRQSLGQGLEFLIYFQGNSAPDKSGLPSDRFSAERTGGSVSTLTIQRTQQEDSAVYLCASSLLAGGSYEQYFGPGTRLTVT.

This clonotype was recorded only once. The chain uses TRBV6-6 and TRBJ2-7, with D tentatively TRBD1 or TRBD2 (5 bases each). Per germline, CDR1 MNHNY and CDR2 SVGAGI (reference sequence). CDR3 length equals 16 residues. V lost 6 bases to trimming and J lost 6 bases, with 24 bases between them. Written as DNA, the CDR3 is TGTGCCAGCAGACACTCGATAAGGGACGGACCCAGCGAGCAGTACGTC. It yields the protein CASRHSIRDGPSEQYV.

This rearrangement joins TRBV19 to TRBJ2-7, with 10 bases fitting TRBD1. The germline CDR1 and CDR2 sequences are LNHDA and SQIVND (reference sequence). CDR3 size: 14 residues. V shed 11 bases and J 4 bases; nucleotides not matched to a gene: 11. CDR3 sequence (DNA): TGTGCCGGTCGTCCCGGGACAGGGGATTACGAGCAGTACTTC. It is translated as CAGRPGTGDYEQYF.

By sample fraction, this clonotype is medium-sized. CDR3 loop: CASSLGGTDQPQHF. DNA for the CDR3: TGTGCCAGCAGCTTAGGGGGGACGGATCAGCCCCAGCATTTT. The chain has TRBV7-2 and TRBJ1-5, with TRBD1 as a possible D gene (5 bases). The CDR3 is made up of 14 amino acids. Per the germline V gene, CDR1 is SGHTA and CDR2 is FQGNSA. V lost 1 base to trimming and J lost 5 bases, with 9 bases between them.

The chain is built from TRBV12-3 or TRBV12-4 and TRBJ2-7; TRBD1 aligns across 9 bases. V shed 4 bases and J 11 bases; nucleotides not matched to a gene: 9. This CDR3 has 13 residues. This CDR3 reads CASSSTGTGWKYF. The CDR3 DNA is TGTGCCAGCAGTTCCACCGGGACAGGGTGGAAGTACTTC.